The next 6 T cell receptor beta chains were all read from a single sample in a study of control samples from healthy donors and cancer patients. Sequencing was performed with immunoSEQ multiplex PCR; in TCRdb, only in-frame clones are kept and a portion is missing. The sample contains about 98,000 clones, about four fifths of which appear only once. Source material: blood. These receptors came from a woman aged 25 to 39 in good health.

The rearrangement links TRBV11-2 to TRBJ2-7; D may correspond to TRBD1 or TRBD2 (6 bases each). This CDR3 is built from 14 residues. Germline loops: CDR1 SGHAT, CDR2 FQNNGV. V lost 5 bases, J lost 5 bases, and 16 bases lay in between. The CDR3 DNA sequence: TGTGCCAGCAGCCTCTTAGGGGGGCCTAACGAGCAGTACTTC. Its protein is CASSLLGGPNEQYF.

The V and J genes are TRBV24-1 and TRBJ2-2, with 9 bases lining up with TRBD1. The V gene's germline CDR1 is KGHDR and CDR2 SFDVKD. CDR3 length: 15 residues. V trimming: 4 bases; J trimming: 5 bases; junction bases outside the gene matches: 4. CDR3 residues: CATSEVDRGTGELFF. CDR3 DNA: TGTGCCACCAGTGAAGTGGACAGGGGTACCGGGGAGCTGTTTTTT.

V and J are TRBV2 and TRBJ2-5, with D possibly being TRBD2 (5 bases). Per the germline V gene, CDR1 is SNHLY and CDR2 is FYNNEI. V lost 4 bases to trimming and J lost 1 base, with 7 bases between them. The CDR3 is 13 residues long. For the CDR3, the DNA is TGTGCCAGCAGTGTGGACTTCCAAGAGACCCAGTACTTC. Its protein is CASSVDFQETQYF.

The chain joins TRBV10-3 to TRBJ2-6; the match to TRBD1 covers 9 bases. Trimming removed 8 bases from V and 0 bases from J; junction bases left unmatched: 8. CDR3 length: 17 amino acids. Germline V gene lookup returns CDR1 ENHRY and CDR2 SYGVKD. CDR3 in amino acids: CAIGDRVTSSGANVLTF. DNA for the CDR3: TGTGCCATCGGGGACAGGGTGACCTCCTCTGGGGCCAACGTCCTGACTTTC.

V and J are TRBV6-2 or TRBV6-3 and TRBJ2-5; 7 nucleotides line up with TRBD2. CDR3 size: 15 residues. Germline values: CDR1 MNHEY, CDR2 SVGEGT. The V segment lost 5 bases and the J segment 4 bases; nucleotides outside the gene matches: 10. CDR3 sequence: CASSHRGPGGETQYF. The CDR3 DNA reads as TGTGCCAGCAGTCACCGGGGCCCGGGGGGAGAGACCCAGTACTTC.

This chain joins TRBV3-1 (or the pseudogene TRBV3-2) and TRBJ1-3; a possible D gene is TRBD1 (5 bases). CDR1 is LGHDT, CDR2 YNNKEL, per germline (reference sequence). CDR3 length: 15 residues. With 4 bases removed from V and 4 bases from J, the gap between germline ends came to 14 bases. The CDR3 nucleotides are TGTGCCAGCAGCCCAGGGACCTCCGCGGGAAACACCATATATTTT. As protein: CASSPGTSAGNTIYF.